Listed below are T cell receptor beta chains from one sample, sequenced in a study of cytomegalovirus exposure and HLA in healthy donors. Generated by immunoSEQ multiplex PCR, the TCRdb table keeps only in-frame clones and is missing some. The sample holds some 200,000 clones; 60% to 85% are singletons and the top ten take about 16%. Source material: PBMCs. The source of these receptors is a man aged 35 to 55 in good health and CMV-seronegative. Each CDR3 is given with its conserved first and last residue. Each record gives: clone size, V gene, D gene, J gene, CDR3 DNA, CDR3 protein. The D gene is left open where the match is weak. Expanded clones get a size class; other rows say once, few or many, or leave the size out.

size: once
V: TRBV28
D: NA
J: TRBJ1-5
DNA: TGTGCCAGCAGGCGGCCCAATAGCAATCAGCCCCAGCATTTT
CDR3: CASRRPNSNQPQHF

size: NA
V: TRBV7-3
D: TRBD1
J: TRBJ2-7
DNA: TGTGCCAGCAGCTCGACAGGGGCCAAGGCGGGCGAGCAGTACTTC
CDR3: CASSSTGAKAGEQYF

size: NA
V: TRBV6-5
D: TRBD2
J: TRBJ2-5
DNA: TGTGCCAGCAGTCAAATATCCGGGACTAGAGAGACCCAGTACTTC
CDR3: CASSQISGTRETQYF

size: once
V: TRBV7-9
D: TRBD1
J: TRBJ2-7
DNA: TGTTCCAGCAGCACCAGACAGGGGGCGGAAGAGCAGTACTTC
CDR3: CSSSTRQGAEEQYF

size: once
V: TRBV6-6
D: NA
J: TRBJ1-5
DNA: TGTGCCAGCAGTCCCCAGGGCGGCAATCAGCCCCAGCATTTT
CDR3: CASSPQGGNQPQHF

size: NA
V: TRBV6-4
D: TRBD1
J: TRBJ1-6
DNA: TGTGCCAGCAGTGTCCGGACAGGCCGGGGTAATTCACCCCTCCACTTT
CDR3: CASSVRTGRGNSPLHF

size: NA
V: TRBV7-6
D: NA
J: TRBJ2-5
DNA: TGTGCCAGCAGCTTAGGGGGGGGGCTTGGAGAGACCCAGTACTTC
CDR3: CASSLGGGLGETQYF

size: once
V: TRBV9
D: NA
J: TRBJ2-1
DNA: TGTGCCAGCAGCGTGACTAGAGCGGGCTACAATGAGCAGTTCTTC
CDR3: CASSVTRAGYNEQFF

size: NA
V: TRBV9
D: TRBD2
J: TRBJ2-7
DNA: TGTGCCAGCAGCGTAGCCTCTAGCGGGAACGAGCAGTACTTC
CDR3: CASSVASSGNEQYF

size: NA
V: TRBV6-6
D: NA
J: TRBJ2-5
DNA: TGTGCCAGCCGGGACCCGGGAGTAGAGACCCAGTACTTC
CDR3: CASRDPGVETQYF

size: NA
V: TRBV21-1
D: NA
J: TRBJ2-7
DNA: TGTGCCAGCAGCAAAGAAAGTAGGGACAGCCTATACGAGCAGTACTTC
CDR3: CASSKESRDSLYEQYF

size: NA
V: TRBV10-3
D: NA
J: TRBJ1-6
DNA: TGTGCCATCAGTGACATACAGGGCTATAATTCACCCCTCCACTTT
CDR3: CAISDIQGYNSPLHF

size: NA
V: TRBV19
D: TRBD2
J: TRBJ2-3
DNA: TGTGCCAGTACCACCGGGGGGGGCGCGGATACGCAGTATTTT
CDR3: CASTTGGGADTQYF

size: NA
V: TRBV9
D: NA
J: TRBJ1-2
DNA: TGTGCCAGCAGCGTAGAGGGGACTCCCTCTCGGGGCTACACCTTC
CDR3: CASSVEGTPSRGYTF

size: NA
V: TRBV19
D: TRBD1
J: TRBJ1-2
DNA: TGTGCCAGTAGTCCGCCGACAGGGGGTATCGATGGCTACACCTTC
CDR3: CASSPPTGGIDGYTF

size: NA
V: TRBV10-1
D: NA
J: TRBJ1-5
DNA: TGCGCCAGCAGTGAGTCGACTCGGGGTAGTGGCAATCAGCCCCAGCATTTT
CDR3: CASSESTRGSGNQPQHF

size: NA
V: TRBV28
D: NA
J: TRBJ1-5
DNA: TGTGCCAGCAGCCATGGGGGGTGGAGTAACCAGCCCCAGCATTTT
CDR3: CASSHGGWSNQPQHF

size: once
V: TRBV30
D: TRBD2
J: TRBJ2-3
DNA: TGTGCCTGGGCCCCCGGACTAGCGGGATTAGGTACGCAGTATTTT
CDR3: CAWAPGLAGLGTQYF

size: NA
V: TRBV11-1
D: TRBD1
J: TRBJ1-2
DNA: TGTGCCAGCAGCTTAACAGGGGATTATGGCTACACCTTC
CDR3: CASSLTGDYGYTF

size: NA
V: TRBV28
D: TRBD1
J: TRBJ1-6
DNA: TGTGCCAGCAGTTTAGGGCAGGGGGCGACCTCACCCCTCCACTTT
CDR3: CASSLGQGATSPLHF

size: once
V: TRBV6-6
D: TRBD1
J: TRBJ1-1
DNA: TGTGCCAGCAGTAAGCCGGGACAGGGGAACACTGAAGCTTTCTTT
CDR3: CASSKPGQGNTEAFF

size: NA
V: TRBV29-1
D: NA
J: TRBJ2-7
DNA: TGCAGCGTTGAGGTTCAGGGATTCAACGAGCAGTACTTC
CDR3: CSVEVQGFNEQYF

size: NA
V: TRBV30
D: TRBD2
J: TRBJ2-7
DNA: TGTGCCTGGAGTGTATTGGGGGGCGCAGGGACTAGCAGCCGAGAGCAGTACTTC
CDR3: CAWSVLGGAGTSSREQYF

size: NA
V: TRBV11-1
D: TRBD1
J: TRBJ2-3
DNA: TGTGCCAGCAGCCTCCGGACAGGGGGAGGCACAGATACGCAGTATTTT
CDR3: CASSLRTGGGTDTQYF

size: NA
V: TRBV5-1
D: TRBD2
J: TRBJ2-5
DNA: TGCGCCAGCAGCTGGACTAGCGGGAGCAAAGAGACCCAGTACTTC
CDR3: CASSWTSGSKETQYF

size: few
V: TRBV4-1
D: NA
J: TRBJ1-4
DNA: TGCGCCAGCAGCCAAGGGCAGGTTAATGAAAAACTGTTTTTT
CDR3: CASSQGQVNEKLFF

size: NA
V: TRBV23-1
D: NA
J: TRBJ2-4
DNA: TGCGCCAGCACGTCCGGAGAAGCCAAAAACATTCAGTACTTC
CDR3: CASTSGEAKNIQYF

size: NA
V: TRBV29-1
D: TRBD1
J: TRBJ1-2
DNA: TGCAGCCTTGGAGGGGCAGGGGGATATGGCTACACCTTC
CDR3: CSLGGAGGYGYTF

size: NA
V: TRBV9
D: TRBD2
J: TRBJ2-3
DNA: TGTGCCAGCAGCGTAGAACTAGCGGGGGGGCCTTATACGCAGTATTTT
CDR3: CASSVELAGGPYTQYF

size: few
V: TRBV5-1
D: NA
J: TRBJ1-5
DNA: TGCGCCAGCAGCTTGGGGACTTATAGCAATCAGCCCCAGCATTTT
CDR3: CASSLGTYSNQPQHF

size: NA
V: TRBV6-1
D: TRBD1
J: TRBJ1-4
DNA: TGTGCCAGCAGTGAAGGGACAGGGATGTTATCAACTAATGAAAAACTGTTTTTT
CDR3: CASSEGTGMLSTNEKLFF

size: NA
V: TRBV7-2
D: TRBD1
J: TRBJ2-5
DNA: TGTGCCAGCAGCAGATTAGGACAGGGGCAAGAGACCCAGTACTTC
CDR3: CASSRLGQGQETQYF

size: NA
V: TRBV18
D: NA
J: TRBJ2-1
DNA: TGTGCCAGCTCGCAATCGGGACTCTACGGCTACAATGAGCAGTTCTTC
CDR3: CASSQSGLYGYNEQFF

size: once
V: TRBV12-5
D: NA
J: TRBJ2-2
DNA: TGTGCTAGTGGTCCCTCCGCTGGTGGAGGGACCGGGGAGCTGTTTTTT
CDR3: CASGPSAGGGTGELFF

size: NA
V: TRBV5-1
D: TRBD1
J: TRBJ1-2
DNA: TGCGCCAGCAGCTTGGGAACCAGACAGGGTTCCTATGGCTACACCTTC
CDR3: CASSLGTRQGSYGYTF

size: NA
V: TRBV7-9
D: NA
J: TRBJ2-7
DNA: TGTGCCAGCAGCTTATGGGCTCGAACCTACGAGCAGTACTTC
CDR3: CASSLWARTYEQYF

size: few
V: TRBV19
D: TRBD1
J: TRBJ2-3
DNA: TGTGCCAGTAGCGACAGGGGGCGAACAGATACGCAGTATTTT
CDR3: CASSDRGRTDTQYF

size: NA
V: TRBV5-1
D: NA
J: TRBJ2-4
DNA: TGCGCCAGCAGCTTGGATCCTAGTGTGGTCAAAAACATTCAGTACTTC
CDR3: CASSLDPSVVKNIQYF

size: few
V: TRBV6-5
D: NA
J: TRBJ2-1
DNA: TGTGCCAGCAGTTACTGGCAGGGTTATGACAATGAGCAGTTCTTC
CDR3: CASSYWQGYDNEQFF

size: few
V: TRBV30
D: TRBD1
J: TRBJ2-7
DNA: TGTGCCTCCAGCGACAGGGGATATTCCTACGAGCAGTACTTC
CDR3: CASSDRGYSYEQYF

size: NA
V: TRBV4-1
D: NA
J: TRBJ1-1
DNA: TGCGCCAGCAGCCAAGTAAGGACAGAAGCTTTCTTT
CDR3: CASSQVRTEAFF

size: NA
V: TRBV6-6
D: NA
J: TRBJ2-5
DNA: TGTGCCAGCAGCGGGACTCCCAAAGAGACCCAGTACTTC
CDR3: CASSGTPKETQYF

size: NA
V: TRBV16
D: NA
J: TRBJ1-4
DNA: TGTGCCAGCAGCCAAGCGAGGCTCGAAAAACTGTTTTTT
CDR3: CASSQARLEKLFF

size: NA
V: TRBV27
D: NA
J: TRBJ2-5
DNA: TGTGCCAGCAGTTTACCGGGTCAAGAGACCCAGTACTTC
CDR3: CASSLPGQETQYF

size: NA
V: TRBV6-6
D: TRBD1
J: TRBJ1-2
DNA: TGTGCCAGCAGTTACTCCATTCAGACAGGGGTCTATGGCTACACCTTC
CDR3: CASSYSIQTGVYGYTF

size: few
V: TRBV9
D: NA
J: TRBJ2-1
DNA: TGTGCCAGCAGCGAACTAGCTATTCCCTACAATGAGCAGTTCTTC
CDR3: CASSELAIPYNEQFF

size: NA
V: TRBV5-6
D: NA
J: TRBJ1-4
DNA: TGTGCCAGCAGCTTAGTGGCCGGGGGAGCTAATGAAAAACTGTTTTTT
CDR3: CASSLVAGGANEKLFF

size: NA
V: TRBV27
D: NA
J: TRBJ2-2
DNA: TGTGCCAGCAGGCCTCAGGTAGTCGGCACCGGGGAGCTGTTTTTT
CDR3: CASRPQVVGTGELFF

size: once
V: TRBV20-1
D: NA
J: TRBJ2-1
DNA: TGCAGTGCTAGTCAGTATGAGGGGTTCTTC
CDR3: CSASQYEGFF